The rows below give T cell receptor beta chains drawn from one sample of a study of cytomegalovirus exposure and HLA in healthy donors. Repertoires were generated with immunoSEQ multiplex PCR, while TCRdb's copy carries only in-frame clones and drops some. The sample contains under 200,000 clones, approximately 71% of which appear only once. The sequenced material came from PBMCs. The receptors were sampled from a woman aged 18-30 years in good health and CMV-seropositive. Each CDR3 is given with its conserved first and last residue. The D gene is left open where the match is weak. Clone size is given for some rows only: seen once, a few or many times, or a class if the clone is expanded.

CDR3aa: CASSSDRPNTEAFF
CDR3nt: TGTGCCAGCAGTTCGGACAGACCGAACACTGAAGCTTTCTTT
d_gene: -
abundance: -
v_gene: TRBV6-5
j_gene: TRBJ1-1

CDR3aa: CASSSTGSGANVLTF
CDR3nt: TGTGCCAGCAGCTCGACAGGTTCTGGGGCCAACGTCCTGACTTTC
d_gene: -
abundance: -
v_gene: TRBV11-1
j_gene: TRBJ2-6

CDR3aa: CASSPRQDTNEKLFF
CDR3nt: TGTGCCAGCAGCCCTCGACAGGACACTAATGAAAAACTGTTTTTT
d_gene: -
abundance: -
v_gene: TRBV2
j_gene: TRBJ1-4

CDR3aa: CASSQTGSTSYEQYF
CDR3nt: TGTGCCAGCAGTCAAACAGGGTCTACCTCCTACGAGCAGTACTTC
d_gene: -
abundance: -
v_gene: TRBV7-9
j_gene: TRBJ2-7

CDR3aa: CASSLRGLAGGETQYF
CDR3nt: TGCGCCAGCAGCCTACGTGGACTAGCGGGAGGAGAGACCCAGTACTTC
d_gene: TRBD2
abundance: -
v_gene: TRBV5-1
j_gene: TRBJ2-5

CDR3aa: CASSVTTAGEQFF
CDR3nt: TGTGCCAGCAGCGTGACGACGGCCGGGGAGCAGTTCTTC
d_gene: -
abundance: -
v_gene: TRBV9
j_gene: TRBJ2-1

CDR3aa: CASSLSRAYEQYF
CDR3nt: TGTGCCAGCAGTCTGTCGCGAGCCTACGAGCAGTACTTC
d_gene: -
abundance: -
v_gene: TRBV27
j_gene: TRBJ2-7

CDR3aa: CASSRQGYTEAFF
CDR3nt: TGTGCCAGCAGCAGACAGGGGTACACTGAAGCTTTCTTT
d_gene: TRBD1
abundance: -
v_gene: TRBV6-5
j_gene: TRBJ1-1

CDR3aa: CASSEFTGGTYEQYF
CDR3nt: TGTGCCAGCAGTGAATTTACAGGGGGGACCTACGAGCAGTACTTC
d_gene: TRBD1
abundance: -
v_gene: TRBV6-1
j_gene: TRBJ2-7

CDR3aa: CASSLSLNNDRVSGYTF
CDR3nt: TGTGCCAGCAGTTTATCCTTAAACAACGACAGGGTTAGTGGCTACACCTTC
d_gene: TRBD1
abundance: few
v_gene: TRBV27
j_gene: TRBJ1-2

CDR3aa: CAWSRQGANVYTF
CDR3nt: TGTGCCTGGAGCCGACAGGGGGCAAACGTCTACACCTTC
d_gene: TRBD1
abundance: few
v_gene: TRBV30
j_gene: TRBJ1-2

CDR3aa: CASRSPSGGADEQFF
CDR3nt: TGTGCCAGTAGGAGTCCTAGCGGGGGGGCGGATGAGCAGTTCTTC
d_gene: TRBD2
abundance: -
v_gene: TRBV19
j_gene: TRBJ2-1

CDR3aa: CTSSLGAGYGYTF
CDR3nt: TGTACCAGCAGCTTGGGCGCAGGGTATGGCTACACCTTC
d_gene: -
abundance: -
v_gene: TRBV5-4
j_gene: TRBJ1-2

CDR3aa: CASSLITGRGNTEAFF
CDR3nt: TGTGCCAGCAGTTTAATTACAGGGAGGGGAAACACTGAAGCTTTCTTT
d_gene: -
abundance: -
v_gene: TRBV27
j_gene: TRBJ1-1

CDR3aa: CASSVDGRGRGQPQHF
CDR3nt: TGTGCCAGCAGCGTAGATGGCAGGGGCAGGGGTCAGCCCCAGCATTTT
d_gene: -
abundance: -
v_gene: TRBV9
j_gene: TRBJ1-5

CDR3aa: CAISEPLSTGMETQYF
CDR3nt: TGTGCCATCAGTGAGCCCCTATCGACAGGGATGGAGACCCAGTACTTC
d_gene: TRBD1
abundance: -
v_gene: TRBV10-3
j_gene: TRBJ2-5

CDR3aa: CASISTGTSGEQYF
CDR3nt: TGTGCCAGCATCTCTACGGGCACCTCAGGGGAGCAGTACTTC
d_gene: -
abundance: -
v_gene: TRBV6-1
j_gene: TRBJ2-7

CDR3aa: CASRLVIPAGDLKNIQYF
CDR3nt: TGTGCAAGTCGCTTAGTGATTCCCGCGGGGGACCTAAAAAACATTCAGTACTTC
d_gene: -
abundance: few
v_gene: TRBV12-2
j_gene: TRBJ2-4

CDR3aa: CASSSERSGGLFF
CDR3nt: TGCGCCAGCAGCTCCGAACGGTCAGGGGGCCTGTTTTTT
d_gene: TRBD1
abundance: -
v_gene: TRBV4-1
j_gene: TRBJ1-4

CDR3aa: CASSHQVNTEAFF
CDR3nt: TGTGCCAGCAGCCATCAGGTGAACACTGAAGCTTTCTTT
d_gene: -
abundance: -
v_gene: TRBV14
j_gene: TRBJ1-1

CDR3aa: CASSQVTGVNSPLHF
CDR3nt: TGCGCCAGCAGCCAAGTGACAGGGGTTAATTCACCCCTCCACTTT
d_gene: TRBD1
abundance: once
v_gene: TRBV4-3
j_gene: TRBJ1-6

CDR3aa: CASSSQENQPQHF
CDR3nt: TGTGCCAGCTCAAGCCAAGAGAATCAGCCCCAGCATTTT
d_gene: -
abundance: -
v_gene: TRBV18
j_gene: TRBJ1-5

CDR3aa: CASSQDGGGGNQPQHF
CDR3nt: TGCGCCAGCAGCCAAGATGGAGGTGGAGGAAATCAGCCCCAGCATTTT
d_gene: -
abundance: -
v_gene: TRBV4-1
j_gene: TRBJ1-5

CDR3aa: CASSQSPRETQYF
CDR3nt: TGCGCCAGCAGCCAATCTCCCCGAGAGACCCAGTACTTC
d_gene: -
abundance: -
v_gene: TRBV4-1
j_gene: TRBJ2-5

CDR3aa: CASSLGSQGVNEQFF
CDR3nt: TGTGCCAGCAGCTTAGGGTCACAGGGGGTCAATGAGCAGTTCTTC
d_gene: TRBD1
abundance: -
v_gene: TRBV7-9
j_gene: TRBJ2-1

CDR3aa: CASRDGSYGYTF
CDR3nt: TGTGCCAGCAGAGACGGGAGCTATGGCTACACCTTC
d_gene: -
abundance: -
v_gene: TRBV6-5
j_gene: TRBJ1-2

CDR3aa: CASSGRGGSYNEQFF
CDR3nt: TGTGCCAGCAGTGGGCGGGGGGGTTCCTACAATGAGCAGTTCTTC
d_gene: TRBD2
abundance: -
v_gene: TRBV2
j_gene: TRBJ2-1

CDR3aa: CASSLAGGFQETQYF
CDR3nt: TGTGCCAGCAGCTTAGCGGGGGGATTCCAAGAGACCCAGTACTTC
d_gene: -
abundance: -
v_gene: TRBV7-2
j_gene: TRBJ2-5

CDR3aa: CASSLLGRGGNSPLHF
CDR3nt: TGTGCCAGCAGTTTATTGGGCAGGGGAGGGAATTCACCCCTCCACTTT
d_gene: -
abundance: -
v_gene: TRBV27
j_gene: TRBJ1-6

CDR3aa: CAISEDRGLNYVYTF
CDR3nt: TGTGCCATCAGTGAAGACAGGGGGCTGAACTATGTCTACACCTTC
d_gene: TRBD1
abundance: -
v_gene: TRBV10-3
j_gene: TRBJ1-2

CDR3aa: CASSEQGVGNNSPLHF
CDR3nt: TGTGCCAGCAGTGAACAGGGTGTGGGAAATAATTCACCCCTCCACTTT
d_gene: -
abundance: few
v_gene: TRBV6-1
j_gene: TRBJ1-6

CDR3aa: CASSPGTSGIDEQFF
CDR3nt: TGTGCCAGCAGCCCAGGGACTAGCGGCATCGATGAGCAGTTCTTC
d_gene: TRBD2
abundance: -
v_gene: TRBV7-9
j_gene: TRBJ2-1

CDR3aa: CASSAGLAVYNEQFF
CDR3nt: TGTGCCAGCAGCGCTGGACTAGCGGTTTACAATGAGCAGTTCTTC
d_gene: TRBD2
abundance: few
v_gene: TRBV14
j_gene: TRBJ2-1

CDR3aa: CASSFLTSTLGVAEAFF
CDR3nt: TGTGCCAGCAGCTTTTTGACTAGCACCCTGGGGGTTGCTGAAGCTTTCTTT
d_gene: -
abundance: few
v_gene: TRBV7-9
j_gene: TRBJ1-1

CDR3aa: CASSIAQGDEQFF
CDR3nt: TGTGCCAGTAGTATAGCGCAGGGCGATGAGCAGTTCTTC
d_gene: -
abundance: -
v_gene: TRBV19
j_gene: TRBJ2-1

CDR3aa: CASSPIGGGQETQYF
CDR3nt: TGTGCCAGCAGCCCAATCGGGGGTGGGCAAGAGACCCAGTACTTC
d_gene: -
abundance: -
v_gene: TRBV9
j_gene: TRBJ2-5

CDR3aa: CASSLTPRDGYTF
CDR3nt: TGTGCCAGCAGCTTGACCCCCCGGGATGGCTACACCTTC
d_gene: -
abundance: -
v_gene: TRBV7-3
j_gene: TRBJ1-2

CDR3aa: CASSQEGANYGYTF
CDR3nt: TGTGCCAGCAGCCAAGAAGGGGCGAACTATGGCTACACCTTC
d_gene: -
abundance: -
v_gene: TRBV14
j_gene: TRBJ1-2

CDR3aa: CASSYSQGSGGEQYF
CDR3nt: TGTGCCAGCAGTTACTCACAGGGCTCGGGGGGTGAGCAGTACTTC
d_gene: -
abundance: -
v_gene: TRBV6-5
j_gene: TRBJ2-7

CDR3aa: CASSPTGGGSPLHF
CDR3nt: TGTGCCAGCAGCCCGACAGGGGGCGGTTCACCCCTCCACTTT
d_gene: TRBD1
abundance: -
v_gene: TRBV9
j_gene: TRBJ1-6

CDR3aa: CASSLDVGVSYEQYF
CDR3nt: TGTGCCAGCAGCTTAGACGTGGGAGTTTCCTACGAGCAGTACTTC
d_gene: -
abundance: -
v_gene: TRBV5-4
j_gene: TRBJ2-7

CDR3aa: CASSSGETQYF
CDR3nt: TGTGCCAGTTCTAGCGGTGAGACCCAGTACTTC
d_gene: TRBD2
abundance: -
v_gene: TRBV19
j_gene: TRBJ2-5

CDR3aa: CASSGHRGLDSPLHF
CDR3nt: TGTGCCAGCAGCGGTCACAGGGGGCTGGATTCACCCCTCCACTTT
d_gene: TRBD1
abundance: few
v_gene: TRBV7-2
j_gene: TRBJ1-6

CDR3aa: CASSFTGNMNTEAFF
CDR3nt: TGTGCCAGCTCATTCACAGGGAACATGAACACTGAAGCTTTCTTT
d_gene: -
abundance: -
v_gene: TRBV18
j_gene: TRBJ1-1

CDR3aa: CASSLDYNQPQHF
CDR3nt: TGTGCCAGCAGCTTGGACTACAATCAGCCCCAGCATTTT
d_gene: -
abundance: -
v_gene: TRBV11-2
j_gene: TRBJ1-5

CDR3aa: CASSLKDIGTDTQYF
CDR3nt: TGTGCCAGCAGCTTAAAGGACATAGGCACAGATACGCAGTATTTT
d_gene: -
abundance: -
v_gene: TRBV7-8
j_gene: TRBJ2-3

CDR3aa: CASSLAAGGQPQHF
CDR3nt: TGTGCCAGCAGCTTGGCCGCAGGGGGCCAGCCCCAGCATTTT
d_gene: TRBD1
abundance: -
v_gene: TRBV5-8
j_gene: TRBJ1-5

CDR3aa: CASSPSRETQYF
CDR3nt: TGTGCCAGCAGTCCATCCAGGGAGACCCAGTACTTC
d_gene: -
abundance: -
v_gene: TRBV6-5
j_gene: TRBJ2-5

CDR3aa: CAWALGTSAYNEQFF
CDR3nt: TGTGCCTGGGCCCTAGGGACTAGCGCATACAATGAGCAGTTCTTC
d_gene: TRBD2
abundance: -
v_gene: TRBV30
j_gene: TRBJ2-1

CDR3aa: CASSYVDNQETQYF
CDR3nt: TGTGCCAGCAGTTACGTCGACAACCAAGAGACCCAGTACTTC
d_gene: -
abundance: -
v_gene: TRBV6-6
j_gene: TRBJ2-5

CDR3aa: CASSYFTADTQYF
CDR3nt: TGTGCCAGCAGTTACTTTACGGCAGATACGCAGTATTTT
d_gene: -
abundance: -
v_gene: TRBV6-5
j_gene: TRBJ2-3

CDR3aa: CASSPVLDSGNTIYF
CDR3nt: TGTGCCAGCTCACCAGTGCTAGACTCTGGAAACACCATATATTTT
d_gene: -
abundance: once
v_gene: TRBV18
j_gene: TRBJ1-3

CDR3aa: CASSDSPAGLRTYEQYF
CDR3nt: TGTGCCAGCAGTGACTCCCCCGCGGGCCTGCGAACCTACGAGCAGTACTTC
d_gene: -
abundance: -
v_gene: TRBV6-4
j_gene: TRBJ2-7

CDR3aa: CASGFGGAEEKLFF
CDR3nt: TGTGCCAGCGGGTTCGGGGGGGCAGAGGAAAAACTGTTTTTT
d_gene: -
abundance: -
v_gene: TRBV5-6
j_gene: TRBJ1-4

CDR3aa: CSVLSGGDGYTF
CDR3nt: TGCAGCGTCTTATCGGGGGGCGATGGCTACACCTTC
d_gene: -
abundance: -
v_gene: TRBV29-1
j_gene: TRBJ1-2

CDR3aa: CASLRDHRVTEAFF
CDR3nt: TGTGCCAGCCTTAGGGACCACAGGGTCACTGAAGCTTTCTTT
d_gene: -
abundance: -
v_gene: TRBV2
j_gene: TRBJ1-1

CDR3aa: CASSPRSQMNTEAFF
CDR3nt: TGTGCCAGCAGTCCCAGGTCACAGATGAACACTGAAGCTTTCTTT
d_gene: -
abundance: -
v_gene: TRBV9
j_gene: TRBJ1-1

CDR3aa: CSVDGQGRIPDGEQFF
CDR3nt: TGCAGCGTTGACGGACAGGGCCGAATTCCCGACGGTGAGCAGTTCTTC
d_gene: TRBD1
abundance: -
v_gene: TRBV29-1
j_gene: TRBJ2-1